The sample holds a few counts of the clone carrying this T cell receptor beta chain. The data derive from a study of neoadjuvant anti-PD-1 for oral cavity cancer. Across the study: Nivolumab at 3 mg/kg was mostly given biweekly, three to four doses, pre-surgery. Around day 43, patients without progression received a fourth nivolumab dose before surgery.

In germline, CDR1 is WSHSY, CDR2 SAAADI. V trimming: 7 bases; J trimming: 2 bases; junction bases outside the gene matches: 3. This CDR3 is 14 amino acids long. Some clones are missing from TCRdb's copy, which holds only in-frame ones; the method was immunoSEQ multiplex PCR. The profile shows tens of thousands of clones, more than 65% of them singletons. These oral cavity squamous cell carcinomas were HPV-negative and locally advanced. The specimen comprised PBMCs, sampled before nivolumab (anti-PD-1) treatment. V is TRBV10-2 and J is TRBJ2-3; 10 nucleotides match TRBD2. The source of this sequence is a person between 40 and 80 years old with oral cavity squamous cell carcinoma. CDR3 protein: CASKGTSDTDTQYF. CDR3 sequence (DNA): TGCGCCAGCAAGGGGACTAGCGACACAGATACGCAGTATTTT.